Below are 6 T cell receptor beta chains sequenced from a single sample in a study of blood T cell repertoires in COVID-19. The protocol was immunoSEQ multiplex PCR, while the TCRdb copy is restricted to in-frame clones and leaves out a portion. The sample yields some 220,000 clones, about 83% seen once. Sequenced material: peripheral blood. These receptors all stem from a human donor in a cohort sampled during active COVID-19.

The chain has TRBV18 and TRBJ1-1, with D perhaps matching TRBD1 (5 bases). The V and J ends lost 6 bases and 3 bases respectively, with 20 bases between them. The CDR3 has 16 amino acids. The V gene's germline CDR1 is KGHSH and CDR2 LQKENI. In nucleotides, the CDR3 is TGTGCCAGCTCCCTCATTCAGGGATTATTGGACACTGAAGCTTTCTTT. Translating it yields CASSLIQGLLDTEAFF.

DNA for the CDR3: TGCGCCAGCAGCAGGGGACTAGCGGGGGGGTATACGCAGTATTTT. It specifies CASSRGLAGGYTQYF. The V and J genes are TRBV4-1 and TRBJ2-3, with TRBD2 matching over 16 bases. The V gene end was trimmed by 5 bases and the J gene end by 7 bases; junction bases not matched to a gene: 3. The CDR3 is 15 residues long. Germline V lookup: CDR1 MGHRA, CDR2 YSYEKL.

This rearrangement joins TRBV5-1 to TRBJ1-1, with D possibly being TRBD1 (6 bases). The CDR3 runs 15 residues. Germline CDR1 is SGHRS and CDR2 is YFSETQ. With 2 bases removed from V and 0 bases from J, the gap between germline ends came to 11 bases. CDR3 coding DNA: TGCGCCAGCAGCTTACAGGGAAATTTGAACACTGAAGCTTTCTTT. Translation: CASSLQGNLNTEAFF.

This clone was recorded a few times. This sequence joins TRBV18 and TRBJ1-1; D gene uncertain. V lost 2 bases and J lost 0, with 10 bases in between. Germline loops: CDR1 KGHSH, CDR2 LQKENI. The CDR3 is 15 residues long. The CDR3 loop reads CASSPAAVMNTEAFF. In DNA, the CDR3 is TGTGCCAGCTCACCAGCAGCGGTGATGAACACTGAAGCTTTCTTT.

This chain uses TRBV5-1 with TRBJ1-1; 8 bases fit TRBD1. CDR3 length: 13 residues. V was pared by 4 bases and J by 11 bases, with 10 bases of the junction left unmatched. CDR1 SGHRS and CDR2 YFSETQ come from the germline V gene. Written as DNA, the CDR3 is TGCGCCAGCAGCCCAGGACAGGGTGGAAGGGCTTTCTTT. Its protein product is CASSPGQGGRAFF.

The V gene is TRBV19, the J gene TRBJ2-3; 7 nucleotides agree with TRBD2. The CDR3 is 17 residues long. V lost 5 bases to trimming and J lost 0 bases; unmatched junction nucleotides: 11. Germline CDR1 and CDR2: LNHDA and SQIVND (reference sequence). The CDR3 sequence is CASSGTSAYTSTDTQYF. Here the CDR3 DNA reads TGTGCCAGTAGTGGAACTAGCGCTTACACTAGCACAGATACGCAGTATTTT. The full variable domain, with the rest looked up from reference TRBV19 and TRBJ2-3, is DGGITQSPKYLFRKEGQNVTLSCEQNLNHDAMYWYRQDPGQGLRLIYYSQIVNDFQKGDIAEGYSVSREKKESFPLTVTSAQKNPTAFYLCASSGTSAYTSTDTQYFGPGTRLTVL.